This entry lists 22 T cell receptor beta chains sequenced from one sample in a study of OX40 agonist ivuxolimab in advanced cancers. Assay: immunoSEQ multiplex PCR; the TCRdb copy retains only in-frame clones and omits some. The data contain approximately 61,000 clones, around nine tenths of them singletons. This specimen consisted of CD4+ or CD8+ T cells sorted from blood, obtained in a trial of the OX40 agonist ivuxolimab. Every receptor here comes from an adult with an advanced solid tumor such as melanoma, head and neck, liver or kidney cancer.

The chain links TRBV28 to TRBJ1-2; D remains unclear. The CDR3 consists of 13 residues. V shed 2 bases and J shed 4 bases, with 8 bases lying between them. The germline V gene encodes CDR1 MDHEN and CDR2 SYDVKM. In DNA form, the CDR3 reads TGTGCCAGCAGTTTAGAGGGTGGCTATGGCTACACCTTC. Translated: CASSLEGGYGYTF.

This chain joins TRBV28 and TRBJ2-3; 9 bases align to TRBD2. V dropped 4 bases and J dropped 1; count of bases not matched to a gene: 9. CDR3 length: 17 residues. Germline V lookup: CDR1 MDHEN, CDR2 SYDVKM. In nucleotides, the CDR3 is TGTGCCAGCAGTTCACTGGATAGCGGGAGAGGCACAGATACGCAGTATTTT. It specifies CASSSLDSGRGTDTQYF.

This clone has only one observation. The chain combines TRBV6-6 with TRBJ2-7; D is possibly TRBD2 (6 bases). The V end was cut by 3 bases, the J end by 2 bases, with 14 bases between. This CDR3 is built from 15 residues. CDR1 and CDR2 (germline): MNHNY, SVGAGI (reference sequence). The CDR3 sequence is CASSYSSGDAYEQYF. In nucleotides, the CDR3 is TGTGCCAGCAGTTATTCGTCGGGGGATGCCTACGAGCAGTACTTC.

This clone has just one count. The chain employs TRBV13 and TRBJ1-1; no firm D call. Between the trimmed V and J ends, which lost 4 bases and 5 bases, there was a span of 14 bases. The CDR3 has 14 amino acids. CDR1 and CDR2 (germline): PRHDT, FYEKMQ (reference sequence). CDR3 in DNA: TGTGCCAGCAGCTCCCCAACCCCCAGGACTGAAGCTTTCTTT. It specifies CASSSPTPRTEAFF.

The V gene is TRBV6-1, the J gene TRBJ2-2, with D possibly being TRBD1 (6 bases). The CDR3 runs to 14 residues. CDR1 and CDR2 (germline): MNHNS, SASEGT. Trimming pared 0 bases from V and 4 bases from J, leaving 6 bases between. In DNA, the CDR3 is TGTGCCAGCAGTGAAGCCAGGGGCACCGGGGAGCTGTTTTTT. Amino acid sequence: CASSEARGTGELFF.

V and J are TRBV6-5 and TRBJ2-1, with a possible D match to TRBD2 (5 bases). Germline V gene sequence: CDR1 MNHEY, CDR2 SVGAGI. V lost 0 bases to trimming and J lost 2 bases, with 8 bases between them. The CDR3 runs 15 residues. The CDR3 DNA is TGTGCCAGCAGTTACTCGACCGGGGCCTACAATGAGCAGTTCTTC. Its translation: CASSYSTGAYNEQFF.

DNA for the CDR3: TGCGCCAGCAGCCTCGAGGGTAGGGGGGAAAATGAGCAGTTCTTC. As protein: CASSLEGRGENEQFF. V gene TRBV4-3 combines with J gene TRBJ2-1; the D call may be TRBD1 or TRBD2 (6 bases each). CDR3 length equals 15 residues. Trimming removed 4 bases at V and 7 bases at J, with 17 bases between. The germline gives CDR1 LGHNA, CDR2 YSLEER.

CDR3 residues: CASSLSGSGETQYF. CDR3 nucleotides: TGTGCCAGCAGCCTTAGCGGGAGTGGGGAGACCCAGTACTTC. The rearrangement joins TRBV5-6 to TRBJ2-5; 9 bases match TRBD2. The CDR3 is made up of 14 amino acids. Germline CDR1 is SGHDT and CDR2 is YYEEEE. The J segment lost 5 bases and the V segment lost 4 bases, leaving 6 bases of the junction unmatched.

The chain is built from TRBV5-1 and TRBJ2-1, with 10 nucleotides matching TRBD2. CDR3 length: 16 residues. V lost 4 bases and J lost 7; bases outside the gene matches: 11. The germline V gene encodes CDR1 SGHRS and CDR2 YFSETQ. CDR3 loop: CASSAYGTSAKNEQFF. In nucleotides, the CDR3 is TGCGCCAGCAGCGCATACGGGACTAGCGCGAAAAATGAGCAGTTCTTC.

CDR3 protein: CASSQGPVTQPQHF. The CDR3 bases are TGTGCCAGCAGCCAAGGGCCGGTGACTCAGCCCCAGCATTTT. J is TRBJ1-5 and V is TRBV27; no definite D call. Trimming removed 6 bases at V and 6 bases at J, with 15 bases between. The CDR3 spans 14 residues. Germline V gene data show CDR1 as MNHEY and CDR2 as SMNVEV (reference sequence).

This clone was counted once. The gene calls are TRBV7-9 and TRBJ2-3; D remains ambiguous. V was trimmed by 1 base and J by 2 bases, leaving 4 bases between them. CDR3 size: 13 residues. CDR1 SEHNR and CDR2 FQNEAQ come from the germline V gene (reference sequence). The CDR3 loop reads CASSLDPTDTQYF. The CDR3 DNA reads as TGTGCCAGCAGCTTAGACCCCACAGATACGCAGTATTTT.

Worth noting for this clone: Distinct nucleotide sequences in the sample also encode this CDR3. The V and J genes are TRBV4-3 and TRBJ2-2, with no clear D. The germline V gene encodes CDR1 LGHNA and CDR2 YSLEER. The CDR3 extends over 15 amino acids. The germline V and J ends were trimmed by 0 bases and 2 bases, with 7 bases remaining between them. This CDR3 is CASSQDPGNTGELFF. CDR3 DNA sequence: TGCGCCAGCAGCCAAGATCCCGGTAACACCGGGGAGCTGTTTTTT.

This chain uses TRBV28 with TRBJ2-6; D gene unclear. CDR1 is MDHEN and CDR2 is SYDVKM in the germline V gene. V lost 7 bases and J 4 bases, leaving 5 bases between the germline ends. The CDR3 has 12 residues. The CDR3 protein is CASTPGANVLTF. CDR3 coding DNA: TGTGCCAGCACCCCAGGGGCCAACGTCCTGACTTTC.

V and J are TRBV15 and TRBJ2-1; possibly TRBD2 for D (5 bases). V was shortened by 0 bases and J by 8 bases, with 17 bases between the two germline ends. This CDR3 spans 16 amino acids. Per the germline V gene, CDR1 is LNHNV and CDR2 is YYDKDF (reference sequence). The CDR3 region is CATSREIGVEDYEQFF. The CDR3 DNA follows: TGTGCCACCAGCAGAGAAATCGGGGTCGAGGATTATGAGCAGTTCTTC.

V usage is TRBV28 and J usage is TRBJ2-7, with D hard to call. Germline loops: CDR1 MDHEN, CDR2 SYDVKM. This CDR3 comprises 12 residues. V dropped 3 bases and J dropped 3 bases, with 6 bases sitting between them. CDR3 residues: CASSFSSYEQYF. Here the CDR3 DNA reads TGTGCCAGCAGTTTCTCCAGCTACGAGCAGTACTTC.

This chain uses TRBV7-9 with TRBJ2-1; no reliable D call. V was pared by 4 bases and J by 3 bases, with 4 bases between. CDR1 is SEHNR and CDR2 is FQNEAQ in the germline V gene (reference sequence). The CDR3 is made up of 12 amino acids. The CDR3 is CASSSHYNEQFF. In DNA form, the CDR3 reads TGTGCCAGCAGCTCCCACTACAATGAGCAGTTCTTC.

This clone was observed a single time. The gene calls are TRBV7-9 and TRBJ2-3, with D unclear. V lost 5 bases and J 1 base, leaving 16 bases between the germline ends. The CDR3 is 16 amino acids. Germline CDR1 SEHNR, CDR2 FQNEAQ (reference sequence). The CDR3 is CASSDPRSLGTDTQYF. In nucleotides, the CDR3 is TGTGCCAGCAGCGACCCCAGATCGCTAGGCACAGATACGCAGTATTTT.

The chain has TRBV6-5 and TRBJ2-3; D is unresolved. This CDR3 is built from 15 residues. Germline CDR1 reads MNHEY; CDR2 reads SVGAGI. V was clipped by 4 bases and J by 0 bases, with 11 bases between them. The CDR3 reads CASSSWSRSTDTQYF. The CDR3 DNA reads TGTGCCAGCAGTTCGTGGAGTCGAAGCACAGATACGCAGTATTTT.

This chain connects TRBV30 to TRBJ2-2; maybe TRBD2 (5 bases). Deletions cut 3 bases from V and 0 bases from J, with 8 bases between. CDR3 length equals 14 residues. CDR1 and CDR2 from the germline V gene are GTSNPN and SVGIG (reference sequence). This CDR3 reads CAWSGLTNTGELFF. DNA for the CDR3: TGTGCCTGGAGCGGACTGACGAACACCGGGGAGCTGTTTTTT.

The rearrangement links TRBV28 to TRBJ1-3; tentative D call: TRBD1 (5 bases). The V gene lost 7 bases and the J gene lost 1 base, with 11 bases spanning the gap. The CDR3 runs 14 residues. From germline, CDR1 is MDHEN and CDR2 SYDVKM. The CDR3: CASNEQDSGNTIYF. In DNA, the CDR3 is TGTGCCAGCAACGAACAGGATTCTGGAAACACCATATATTTT.

This chain uses TRBV28 with TRBJ2-3; 10 positions agree with TRBD1. The CDR3 sequence is 16 residues long. J was trimmed by 5 bases and V by 4 bases; bases with no gene match: 9. CDR1 is MDHEN, CDR2 SYDVKM, per germline. CDR3: CASSSGDRGIEDTQYF. The DNA of the CDR3 is TGTGCCAGCAGTTCTGGGGACAGGGGAATTGAAGATACGCAGTATTTT.

This chain uses TRBV28 with TRBJ2-1; D uncertain. The CDR3 length is 10 residues. Germline CDR1 and CDR2: MDHEN and SYDVKM. V was pared by 3 bases and J by 7 bases, with 1 base between. DNA for the CDR3: TGTGCCAGCAGTTTTAATGAGCAGTTCTTC. It encodes CASSFNEQFF. Full variable domain (outside the CDR3, taken from reference TRBV28 and TRBJ2-1): DVKVTQSSRYLVKRTGEKVFLECVQDMDHENMFWYRQDPGLGLRLIYFSYDVKMKEKGDIPEGYSVSREKKERFSLILESASTNQTSMYLCASSFNEQFFGPGTRLTVL.